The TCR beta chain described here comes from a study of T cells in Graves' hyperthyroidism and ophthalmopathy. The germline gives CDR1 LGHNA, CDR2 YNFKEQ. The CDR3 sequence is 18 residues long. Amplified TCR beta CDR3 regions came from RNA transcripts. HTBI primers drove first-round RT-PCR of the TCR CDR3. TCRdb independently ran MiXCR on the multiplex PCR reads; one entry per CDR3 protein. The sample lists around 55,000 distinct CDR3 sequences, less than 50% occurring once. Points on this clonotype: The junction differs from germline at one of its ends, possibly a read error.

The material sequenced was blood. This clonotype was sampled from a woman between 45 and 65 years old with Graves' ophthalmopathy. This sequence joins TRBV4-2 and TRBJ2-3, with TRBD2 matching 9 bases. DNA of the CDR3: TGTGCCGGCAGCCAGCCCCCTGGCGGGGGGGTGGACACAGATACGCAGTATTTT. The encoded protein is CAGSQPPGGGVDTDTQYF.